The 4 T cell receptor beta chains below all came from one sample that was sequenced in a study of OX40 agonist ivuxolimab in advanced cancers. Here immunoSEQ multiplex PCR was the method, and the copy in TCRdb shows in-frame clones only, minus some. The sample lists over 50,000 clones, around four fifths occurring once. The starting material was CD4+ or CD8+ T cells sorted from blood, obtained in a trial of the OX40 agonist ivuxolimab. All receptors come from an adult with an advanced solid tumor such as melanoma, head and neck, liver or kidney cancer.

V and J are TRBV5-1 and TRBJ1-4; weak D call: TRBD1 (5 bases). The CDR3 contains 14 residues. Germline values: CDR1 SGHRS, CDR2 YFSETQ. V lost 7 bases, J lost 7 bases, and 17 bases lay in between. Here the CDR3 DNA reads TGCGCCAGCGGCCCATCAGGGCTGGGTGAAAAACTGTTTTTT. This gives the protein CASGPSGLGEKLFF.

This clone was observed a few times. This sequence joins TRBV27 and TRBJ1-5; D is ambiguous. Germline values: CDR1 MNHEY, CDR2 SMNVEV (reference sequence). Trimming pared 4 bases from V and 3 bases from J, leaving 7 bases between. This CDR3 has 13 residues. The CDR3 nucleotides read TGTGCCAGCAGTTACAAGGACAATCAGCCCCAGCATTTT. Protein sequence: CASSYKDNQPQHF.

The genes are TRBV6-1 and TRBJ2-3; no clear D. Germline V lookup: CDR1 MNHNS, CDR2 SASEGT. V lost 7 bases and J 10 bases, leaving 12 bases between the germline ends. CDR3 length: 11 amino acids. The CDR3 is CASIWYTSQYF. CDR3 nucleotide sequence: TGTGCCAGCATTTGGTACACCTCGCAGTATTTT.

The J gene is TRBJ2-3, the V gene TRBV27, with a tentative D call TRBD2 (6 bases). The CDR3 consists of 15 residues. Germline V gives CDR1 MNHEY, CDR2 SMNVEV (reference sequence). Trimming removed 6 bases at V and 3 bases at J, with 16 bases between. CDR3 sequence reads: CASSLQVGGTDTQYF. CDR3 coding DNA: TGTGCCAGCAGCCTACAGGTCGGGGGTACAGATACGCAGTATTTT.